This TCR beta chain was found in a study of blood T cell repertoires in COVID-19. Whole-study context: The United States, Italy and Spain provided the acute and convalescent COVID-19 samples.

V lost 5 bases and J lost 5, with 19 bases in between. The CDR3 covers 15 residues. Germline V gene data show CDR1 as SGHTA and CDR2 as FQGTGA. Under the authors' procedure: For nucleated cells, counts were estimated from reference gene primer amplification. Libraries were prepared by immunoSEQ multiplex PCR; TCRdb keeps only in-frame clonotypes and omits some of them. Clone size and V and J calls were adopted from that table, with D and trimming inferred from the DNA. This table holds tens of thousands of clones, roughly 85% found once. This clone appeared once. This TCR came from a man in his sixties with active or convalescent COVID-19. The source material was peripheral blood. This chain connects TRBV7-3 to TRBJ2-7, with D possibly TRBD1 on 6 matching bases. Here the CDR3 reads CASSPRDTGHNEQYF. In DNA, the CDR3 is TGTGCCAGCAGCCCGAGGGACACTGGCCACAACGAGCAGTACTTC.